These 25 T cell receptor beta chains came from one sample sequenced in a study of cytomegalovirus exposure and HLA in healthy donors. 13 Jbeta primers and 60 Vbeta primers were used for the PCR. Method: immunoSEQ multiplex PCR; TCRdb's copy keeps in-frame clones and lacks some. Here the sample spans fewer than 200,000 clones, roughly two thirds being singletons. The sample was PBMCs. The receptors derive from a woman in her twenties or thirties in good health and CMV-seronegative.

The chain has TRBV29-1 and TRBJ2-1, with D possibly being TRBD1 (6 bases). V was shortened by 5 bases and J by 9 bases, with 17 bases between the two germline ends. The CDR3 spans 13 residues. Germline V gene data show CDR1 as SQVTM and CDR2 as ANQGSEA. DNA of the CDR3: TGCAGCGTTAAAACCGGGACACGGGGTGAGCAGTTCTTC. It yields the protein CSVKTGTRGEQFF.

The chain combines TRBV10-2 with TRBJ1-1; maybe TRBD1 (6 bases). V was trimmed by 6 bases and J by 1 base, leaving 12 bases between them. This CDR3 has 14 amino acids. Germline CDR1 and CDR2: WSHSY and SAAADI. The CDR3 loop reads CASRKGQWNTEAFF. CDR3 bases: TGCGCCAGCAGGAAGGGACAATGGAACACTGAAGCTTTCTTT.

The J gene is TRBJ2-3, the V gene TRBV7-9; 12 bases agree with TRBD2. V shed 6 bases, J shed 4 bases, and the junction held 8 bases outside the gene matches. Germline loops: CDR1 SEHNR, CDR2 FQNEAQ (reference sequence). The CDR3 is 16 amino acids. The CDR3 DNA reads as TGTGCCAGCAGAACCAGACTAGCGGGAGAACCAGATACGCAGTATTTT. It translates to CASRTRLAGEPDTQYF.

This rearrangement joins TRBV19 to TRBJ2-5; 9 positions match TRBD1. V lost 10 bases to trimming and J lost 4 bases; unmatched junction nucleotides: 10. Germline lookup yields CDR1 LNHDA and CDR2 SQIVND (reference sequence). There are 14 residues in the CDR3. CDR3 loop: CATADRGRGETQYF. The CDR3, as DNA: TGTGCCACTGCTGACAGGGGGAGAGGAGAGACCCAGTACTTC. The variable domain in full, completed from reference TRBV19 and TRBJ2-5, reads DGGITQSPKYLFRKEGQNVTLSCEQNLNHDAMYWYRQDPGQGLRLIYYSQIVNDFQKGDIAEGYSVSREKKESFPLTVTSAQKNPTAFYLCATADRGRGETQYFGPGTRLLVL.

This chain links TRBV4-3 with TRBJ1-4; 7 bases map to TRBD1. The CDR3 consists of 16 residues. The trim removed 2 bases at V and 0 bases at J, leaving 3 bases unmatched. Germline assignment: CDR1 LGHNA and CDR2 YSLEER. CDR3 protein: CASSQRDRATNEKLFF. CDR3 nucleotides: TGCGCCAGCAGCCAAAGGGACAGAGCAACTAATGAAAAACTGTTTTTT.

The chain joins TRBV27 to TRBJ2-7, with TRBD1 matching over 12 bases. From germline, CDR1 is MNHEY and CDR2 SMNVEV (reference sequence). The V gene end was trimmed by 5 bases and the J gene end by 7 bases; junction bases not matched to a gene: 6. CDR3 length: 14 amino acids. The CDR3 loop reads CASSPWDRGREQYF. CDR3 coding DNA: TGTGCCAGCAGTCCGTGGGACAGGGGGCGAGAGCAGTACTTC.

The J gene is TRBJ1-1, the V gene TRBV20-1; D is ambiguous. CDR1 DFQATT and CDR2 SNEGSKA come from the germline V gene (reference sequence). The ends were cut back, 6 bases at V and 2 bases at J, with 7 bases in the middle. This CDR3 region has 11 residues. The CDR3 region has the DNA TGCAGTGCGGCGGTAAACACTGAAGCTTTCTTT. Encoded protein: CSAAVNTEAFF.

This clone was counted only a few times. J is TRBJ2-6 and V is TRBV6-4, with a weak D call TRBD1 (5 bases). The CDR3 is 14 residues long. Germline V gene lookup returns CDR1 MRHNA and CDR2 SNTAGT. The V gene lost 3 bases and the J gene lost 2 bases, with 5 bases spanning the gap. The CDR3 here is CASSEGAGANVLTF. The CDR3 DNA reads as TGTGCCAGCAGTGAAGGGGCTGGGGCCAACGTCCTGACTTTC.

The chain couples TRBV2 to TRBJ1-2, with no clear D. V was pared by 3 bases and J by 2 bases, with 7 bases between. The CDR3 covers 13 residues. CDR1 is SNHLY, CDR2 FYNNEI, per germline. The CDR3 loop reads CASSDRENYGYTF. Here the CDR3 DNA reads TGTGCCAGCAGTGACCGGGAAAACTATGGCTACACCTTC.

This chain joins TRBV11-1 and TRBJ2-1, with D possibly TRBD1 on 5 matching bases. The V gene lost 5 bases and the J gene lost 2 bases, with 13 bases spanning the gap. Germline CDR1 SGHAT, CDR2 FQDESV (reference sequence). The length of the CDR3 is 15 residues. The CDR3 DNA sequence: TGTGCCAGCAGCCTAGGGCAGGGCCCCTACAATGAGCAGTTCTTC. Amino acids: CASSLGQGPYNEQFF.

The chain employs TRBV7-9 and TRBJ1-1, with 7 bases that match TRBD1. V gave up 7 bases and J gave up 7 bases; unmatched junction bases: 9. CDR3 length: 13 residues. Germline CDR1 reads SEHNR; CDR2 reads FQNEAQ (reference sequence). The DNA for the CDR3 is TGTGCCAGCACCCTCACAGGGGAAAATGAAGCTTTCTTT. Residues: CASTLTGENEAFF.

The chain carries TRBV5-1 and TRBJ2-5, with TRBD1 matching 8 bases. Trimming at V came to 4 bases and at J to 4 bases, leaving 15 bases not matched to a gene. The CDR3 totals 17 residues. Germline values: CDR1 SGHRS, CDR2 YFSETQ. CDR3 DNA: TGCGCCAGCAGCCCGACAGGGGTAACCCCGAAGGGAGAGACCCAGTACTTC. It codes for CASSPTGVTPKGETQYF.

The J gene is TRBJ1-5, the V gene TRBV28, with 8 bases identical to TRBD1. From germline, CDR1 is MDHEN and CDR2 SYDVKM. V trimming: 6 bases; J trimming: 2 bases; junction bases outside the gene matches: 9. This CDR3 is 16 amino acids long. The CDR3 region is CASRHDRGIGNQPQHF. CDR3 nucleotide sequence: TGTGCCAGCAGACACGACAGGGGCATTGGCAATCAGCCCCAGCATTTT.

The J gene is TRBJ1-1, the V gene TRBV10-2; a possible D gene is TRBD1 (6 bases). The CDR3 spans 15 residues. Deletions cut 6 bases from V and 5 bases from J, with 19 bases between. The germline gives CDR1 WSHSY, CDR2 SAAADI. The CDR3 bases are TGCGCCAGCAGGGTTTCGCACAGGGTTTTGACTGAAGCTTTCTTT. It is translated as CASRVSHRVLTEAFF.

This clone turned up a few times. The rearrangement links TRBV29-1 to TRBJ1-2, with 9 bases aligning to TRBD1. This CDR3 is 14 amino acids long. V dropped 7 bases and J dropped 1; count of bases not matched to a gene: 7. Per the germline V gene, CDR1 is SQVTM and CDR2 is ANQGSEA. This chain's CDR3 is CSAVGQGVNYGYTF. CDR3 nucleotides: TGCAGCGCCGTGGGACAGGGAGTTAACTATGGCTACACCTTC.

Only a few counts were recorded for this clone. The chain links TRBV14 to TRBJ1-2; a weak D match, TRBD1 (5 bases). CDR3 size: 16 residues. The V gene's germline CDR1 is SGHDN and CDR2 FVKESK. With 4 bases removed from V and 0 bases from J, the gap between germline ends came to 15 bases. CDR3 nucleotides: TGTGCCAGCAGCCTAAGGGTAGGGGCCGCTAACTATGGCTACACCTTC. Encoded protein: CASSLRVGAANYGYTF.

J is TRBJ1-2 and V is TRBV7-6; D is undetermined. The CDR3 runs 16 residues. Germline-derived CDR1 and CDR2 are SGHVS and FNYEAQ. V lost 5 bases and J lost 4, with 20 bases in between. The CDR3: CASSHDSAGKFYGYTF. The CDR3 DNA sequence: TGTGCCAGCAGCCACGACTCCGCCGGGAAATTCTATGGCTACACCTTC.

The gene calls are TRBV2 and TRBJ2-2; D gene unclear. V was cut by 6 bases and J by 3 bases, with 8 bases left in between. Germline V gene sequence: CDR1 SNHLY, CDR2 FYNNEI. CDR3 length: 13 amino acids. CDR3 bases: TGTGCCAGCAGAATAACAGACACCGGGGAGCTGTTTTTT. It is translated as CASRITDTGELFF.

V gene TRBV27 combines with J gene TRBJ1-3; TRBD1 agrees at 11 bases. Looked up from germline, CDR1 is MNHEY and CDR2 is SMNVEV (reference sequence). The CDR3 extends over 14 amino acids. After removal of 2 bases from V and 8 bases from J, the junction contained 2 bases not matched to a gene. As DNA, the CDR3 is TGTGCCAGCAGTTTAGGGACAGGGGGTCACACCATATATTTT. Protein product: CASSLGTGGHTIYF.

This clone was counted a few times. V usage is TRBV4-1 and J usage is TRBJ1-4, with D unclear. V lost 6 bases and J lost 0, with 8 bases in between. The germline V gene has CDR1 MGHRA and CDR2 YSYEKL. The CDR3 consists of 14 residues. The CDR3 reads CASSRATTNEKLFF. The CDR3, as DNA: TGCGCCAGCAGTCGAGCGACAACTAATGAAAAACTGTTTTTT.

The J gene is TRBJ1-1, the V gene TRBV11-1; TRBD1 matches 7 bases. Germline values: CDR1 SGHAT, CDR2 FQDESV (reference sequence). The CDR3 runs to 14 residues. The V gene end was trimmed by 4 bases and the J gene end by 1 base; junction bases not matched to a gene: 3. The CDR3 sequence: CASSSGQKNTEAFF. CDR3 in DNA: TGTGCCAGCAGCTCGGGACAGAAGAACACTGAAGCTTTCTTT.

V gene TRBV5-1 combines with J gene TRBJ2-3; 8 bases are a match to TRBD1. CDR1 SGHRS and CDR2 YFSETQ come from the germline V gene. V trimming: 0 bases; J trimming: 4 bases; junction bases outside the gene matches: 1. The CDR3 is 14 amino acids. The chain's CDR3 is CASSLGTGPDTQYF. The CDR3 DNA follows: TGCGCCAGCAGCTTGGGGACAGGGCCAGATACGCAGTATTTT.

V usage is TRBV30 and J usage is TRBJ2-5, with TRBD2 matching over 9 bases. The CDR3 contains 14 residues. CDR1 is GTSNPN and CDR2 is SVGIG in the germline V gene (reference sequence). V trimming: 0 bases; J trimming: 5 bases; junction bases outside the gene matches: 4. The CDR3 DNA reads TGTGCCTGGAGTGTAGCGGGAGGACGGGAGACCCAGTACTTC. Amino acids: CAWSVAGGRETQYF. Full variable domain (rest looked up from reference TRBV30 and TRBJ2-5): SQTIHQWPATLVQPVGSPLSLECTVEGTSNPNLYWYRQAAGRGLQLLFYSVGIGQISSEVPQNLSASRPQDRQFILSSKKLLLSDSGFYLCAWSVAGGRETQYFGPGTRLLVL.

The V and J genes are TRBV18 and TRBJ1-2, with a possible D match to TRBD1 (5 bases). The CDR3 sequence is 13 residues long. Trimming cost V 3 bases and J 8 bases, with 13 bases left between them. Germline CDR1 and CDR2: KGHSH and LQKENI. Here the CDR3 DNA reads TGTGCCAGCTCACCTCTTAGCAGGGAAGGCTACACCTTC. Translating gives CASSPLSREGYTF.

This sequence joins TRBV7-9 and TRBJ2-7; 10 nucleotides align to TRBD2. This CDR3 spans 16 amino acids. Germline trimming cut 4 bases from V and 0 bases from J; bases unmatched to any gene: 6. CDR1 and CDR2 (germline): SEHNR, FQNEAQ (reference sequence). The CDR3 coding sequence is TGTGCCAGCAGCTATACTAGCGGGGCGGACTCCTACGAGCAGTACTTC. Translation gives CASSYTSGADSYEQYF.